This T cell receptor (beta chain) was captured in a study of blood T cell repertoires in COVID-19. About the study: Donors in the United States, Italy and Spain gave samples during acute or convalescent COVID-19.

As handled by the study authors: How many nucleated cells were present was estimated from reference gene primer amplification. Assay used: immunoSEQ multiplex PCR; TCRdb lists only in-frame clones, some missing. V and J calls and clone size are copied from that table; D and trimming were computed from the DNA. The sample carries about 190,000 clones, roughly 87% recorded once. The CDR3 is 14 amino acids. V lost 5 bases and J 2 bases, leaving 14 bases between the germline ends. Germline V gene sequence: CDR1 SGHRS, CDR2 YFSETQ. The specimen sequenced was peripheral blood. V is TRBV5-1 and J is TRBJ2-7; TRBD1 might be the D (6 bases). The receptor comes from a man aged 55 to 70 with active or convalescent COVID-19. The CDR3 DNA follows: TGCGCCAGCAGTATGACAGGTGCCCCCTACGAGCAGTACTTC. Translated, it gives CASSMTGAPYEQYF.